This paragraph reports one T cell receptor (beta chain). The antigen remains unidentified. The source of the sample is a study of post-analysis software for immune sequencing data. The overall study: Patients had relapsing-remitting, secondary progressive or progressive-relapsing multiple sclerosis; some lacked subtype. Whole-study results and caveats: Five or six TRBV segments appeared more often in patients than in controls, and TRBV5-6, TRBV5-1 and TRBV20-1 were among these. Comparison with controls showed significantly lower normalized Chao1 diversity in multiple sclerosis patients. Under F measure analysis, samples from one preparation batch co-clustered strongly.

Trimming shortened V by 6 bases and J by 3 bases, and 17 bases separated the two germline ends. Germline values: CDR1 ENHRY, CDR2 SYGVKD. This CDR3 is 15 amino acids long. Tagging with unique molecular identifiers was a feature of the TCR beta cDNA libraries. Yield was roughly 0.5 million cDNA molecules from about 0.94 to 9.7 million T cells. MiXCR was run by TCRdb on the PCR reads, yielding one entry per CDR3 protein. The table includes about 770,000 distinct CDR3 sequences, about half detected once. The sample was blood. The rearrangement uses TRBV10-3 and TRBJ1-1; D not resolved. The sequence was obtained from a girl between 10 and 17 years old with multiple sclerosis. CDR3 region: CAIRLTGREDTEAFF. CDR3 DNA sequence: TGTGCCATCAGACTTACGGGCCGGGAGGACACTGAAGCTTTCTTT.